This T cell receptor beta chain stems from a study of blood T cell repertoires in COVID-19. Across the whole study: Whether acute or convalescent, the COVID-19 samples came from the United States, Italy and Spain. PBMCs, B-cell-depleted T cells, or T cells provided the cDNA or gDNA that made up the material.

Trimming stripped 5 bases from V and 6 bases from J, with 22 bases between. Germline V gives CDR1 MNHEY, CDR2 SVGEGT. The CDR3 is made up of 16 amino acids. Original handling: Estimation of nucleated cell counts was performed using reference gene primer amplification. The assay was immunoSEQ multiplex PCR, and TCRdb's table has in-frame clones only and misses some. The V and J calls and clone size come from that table; D and trimming were worked out from the DNA. The repertoire holds some 210,000 clones, with around 90% as singletons. The sequencing input was peripheral blood. The gene calls are TRBV6-2 or TRBV6-3 and TRBJ1-2; TRBD1 is a possible D gene (5 bases). This TCR derives from a man aged 60 to 75 with COVID-19, enrolled during active disease. The CDR3 region has the DNA TGTGCCAGCAGTAAAATTCTCCCGGGGGGACTCGATGGCTACACCTTC. Translation: CASSKILPGGLDGYTF.